The clone carrying this T cell receptor beta chain appeared a few times. Its antigen is as yet unknown. The sample is drawn from a study of cytomegalovirus exposure and HLA in healthy donors. Study details: Earlier work reported 100 million to 130 million unique TCR beta sequences from 180 million or so T cells.

Primers for the PCR totalled 60 Vbeta and 13 Jbeta. Assay used: immunoSEQ multiplex PCR; TCRdb lists only in-frame clones, some missing. The data show approximately 140,000 clones, around three fifths seen once. Notes on the study in general: A later analysis showed TCR association rates differing by HLA locus, peaking at DRB1 and lowest at HLA-C.

Germline V lookup: CDR1 MDHEN, CDR2 SYDVKM. Trimming at V came to 4 bases and at J to 7 bases, leaving 7 bases not matched to a gene. This CDR3 has 15 residues. Sequences were obtained from PBMCs. This sequence joins TRBV28 and TRBJ2-2, with 9 bases aligning to TRBD1. The TCR was taken from a male donor in good health and CMV-seronegative. CDR3 bases: TGTGCCAGCAGTTCACCGGGACAGGGCGGCGGGGAGCTGTTTTTT. It is translated as CASSSPGQGGGELFF.